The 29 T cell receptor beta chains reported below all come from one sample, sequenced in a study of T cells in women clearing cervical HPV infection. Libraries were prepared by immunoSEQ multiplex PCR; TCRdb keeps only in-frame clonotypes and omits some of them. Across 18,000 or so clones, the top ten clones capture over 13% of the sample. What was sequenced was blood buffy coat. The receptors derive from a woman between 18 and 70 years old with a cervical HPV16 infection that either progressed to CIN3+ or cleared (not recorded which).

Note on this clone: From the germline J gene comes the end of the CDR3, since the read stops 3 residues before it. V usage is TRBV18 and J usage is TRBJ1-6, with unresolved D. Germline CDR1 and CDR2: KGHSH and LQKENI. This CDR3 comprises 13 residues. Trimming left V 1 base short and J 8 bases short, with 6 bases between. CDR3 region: CASSPQTDSPLHF. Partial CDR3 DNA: TGTGCCAGCTCACCACAGACTGATTCACCC.

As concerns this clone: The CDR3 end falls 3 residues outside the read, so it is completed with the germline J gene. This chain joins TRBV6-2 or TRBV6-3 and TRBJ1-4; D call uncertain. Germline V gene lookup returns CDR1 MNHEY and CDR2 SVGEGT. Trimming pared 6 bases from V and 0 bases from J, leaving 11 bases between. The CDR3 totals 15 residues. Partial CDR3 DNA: TGTGCCAGCAGCCGAAGCGGGTCAACTAATGAAAAA. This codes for CASSRSGSTNEK. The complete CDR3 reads CASSRSGSTNEKLFF.

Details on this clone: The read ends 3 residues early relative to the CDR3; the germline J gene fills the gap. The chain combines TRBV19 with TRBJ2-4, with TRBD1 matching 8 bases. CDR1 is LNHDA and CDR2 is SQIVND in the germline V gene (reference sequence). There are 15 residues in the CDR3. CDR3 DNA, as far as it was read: TGTGCCAGTAGCCTCACAGGGGGACGGACCTATGGT. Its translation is CASSLTGGRTYG. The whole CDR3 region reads CASSLTGGRTYGQYF. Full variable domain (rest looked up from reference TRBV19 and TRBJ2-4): DGGITQSPKYLFRKEGQNVTLSCEQNLNHDAMYWYRQDPGQGLRLIYYSQIVNDFQKGDIAEGYSVSREKKESFPLTVTSAQKNPTAFYLCASSLTGGRTYGQYFGAGTRLSVL.

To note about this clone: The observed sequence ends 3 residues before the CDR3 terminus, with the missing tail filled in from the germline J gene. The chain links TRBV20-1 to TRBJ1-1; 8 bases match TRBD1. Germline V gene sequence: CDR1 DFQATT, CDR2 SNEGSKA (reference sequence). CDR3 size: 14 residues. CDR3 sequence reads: CSAIQGGRTNRAFF. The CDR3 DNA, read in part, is TGCAGTGCTATACAGGGGGGCAGGACTAATCGA.

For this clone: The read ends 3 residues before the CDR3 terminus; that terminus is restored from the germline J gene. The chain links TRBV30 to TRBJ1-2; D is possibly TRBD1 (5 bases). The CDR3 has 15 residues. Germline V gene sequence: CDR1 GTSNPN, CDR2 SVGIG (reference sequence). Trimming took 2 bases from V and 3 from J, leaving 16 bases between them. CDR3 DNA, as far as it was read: TGTGCCTGGAGTCTGGGCAGGGCAACCGACTATGGC. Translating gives CAWSLGRATDYG. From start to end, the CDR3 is CAWSLGRATDYGYTF.

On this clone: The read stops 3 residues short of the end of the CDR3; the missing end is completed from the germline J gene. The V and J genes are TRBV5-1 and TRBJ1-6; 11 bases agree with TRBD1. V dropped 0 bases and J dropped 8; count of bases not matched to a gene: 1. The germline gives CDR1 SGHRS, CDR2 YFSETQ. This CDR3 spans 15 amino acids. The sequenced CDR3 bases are TGCGCCAGCAGCTTGGCGGGACAGGGGGATTCACCC. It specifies CASSLAGQGDSP. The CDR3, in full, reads CASSLAGQGDSPLHF.

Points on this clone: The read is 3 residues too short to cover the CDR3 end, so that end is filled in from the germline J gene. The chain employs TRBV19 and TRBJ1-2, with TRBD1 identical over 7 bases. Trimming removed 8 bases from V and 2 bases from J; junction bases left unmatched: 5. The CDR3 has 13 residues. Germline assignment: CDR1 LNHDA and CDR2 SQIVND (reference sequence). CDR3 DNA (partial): TGTGCCAGTCTTAAACAGGGGAACTATGGC. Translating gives CASLKQGNYG. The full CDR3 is CASLKQGNYGYTF. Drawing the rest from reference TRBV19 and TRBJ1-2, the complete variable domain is DGGITQSPKYLFRKEGQNVTLSCEQNLNHDAMYWYRQDPGQGLRLIYYSQIVNDFQKGDIAEGYSVSREKKESFPLTVTSAQKNPTAFYLCASLKQGNYGYTFGSGTRLTVV.

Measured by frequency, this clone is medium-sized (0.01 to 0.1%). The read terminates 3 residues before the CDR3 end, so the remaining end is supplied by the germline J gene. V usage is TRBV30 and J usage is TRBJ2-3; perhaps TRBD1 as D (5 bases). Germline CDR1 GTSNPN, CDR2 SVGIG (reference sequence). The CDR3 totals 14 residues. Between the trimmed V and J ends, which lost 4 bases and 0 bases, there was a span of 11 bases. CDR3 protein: CAWKKGFSTDTQYF. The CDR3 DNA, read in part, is TGTGCCTGGAAGAAGGGGTTCAGCACAGATACG.

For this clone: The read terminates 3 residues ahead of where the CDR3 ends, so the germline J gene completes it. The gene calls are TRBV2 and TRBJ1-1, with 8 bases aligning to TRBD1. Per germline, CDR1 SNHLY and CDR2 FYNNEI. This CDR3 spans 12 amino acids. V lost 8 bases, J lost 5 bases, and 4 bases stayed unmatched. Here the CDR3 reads CASRRGPTEAFF. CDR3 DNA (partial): TGTGCCAGCCGCAGGGGGCCGACTGAA.

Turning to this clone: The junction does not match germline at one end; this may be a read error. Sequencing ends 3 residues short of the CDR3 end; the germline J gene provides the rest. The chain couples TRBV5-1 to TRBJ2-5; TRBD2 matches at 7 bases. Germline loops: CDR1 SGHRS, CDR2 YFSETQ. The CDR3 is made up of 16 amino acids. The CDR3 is CAGSLALTSGGETQYF. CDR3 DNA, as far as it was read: TGCGCCGGCAGCTTGGCCTTAACGTCCGGGGGGGAGACC.

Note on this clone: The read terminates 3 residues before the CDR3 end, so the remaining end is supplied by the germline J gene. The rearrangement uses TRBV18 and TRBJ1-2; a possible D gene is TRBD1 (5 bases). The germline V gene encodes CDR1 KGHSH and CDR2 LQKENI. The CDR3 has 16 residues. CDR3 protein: CASSPPTGGAPYDYTF. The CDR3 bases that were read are TGTGCCAGCTCACCACCGACGGGCGGGGCTCCCTACGAC.

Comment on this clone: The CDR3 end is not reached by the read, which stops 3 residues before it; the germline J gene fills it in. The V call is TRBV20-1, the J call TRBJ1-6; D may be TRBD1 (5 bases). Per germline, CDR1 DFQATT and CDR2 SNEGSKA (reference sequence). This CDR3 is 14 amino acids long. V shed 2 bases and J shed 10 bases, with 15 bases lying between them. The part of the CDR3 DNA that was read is TGCAGTGCTAGATCCTCAGGGCCGAACTCACCC. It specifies CSARSSGPNSP. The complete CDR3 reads CSARSSGPNSPLHF.

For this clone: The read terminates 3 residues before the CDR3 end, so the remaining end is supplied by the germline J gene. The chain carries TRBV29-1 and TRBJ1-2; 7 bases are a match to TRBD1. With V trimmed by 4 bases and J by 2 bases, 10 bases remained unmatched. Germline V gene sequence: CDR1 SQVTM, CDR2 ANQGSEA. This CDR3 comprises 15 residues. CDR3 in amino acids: CSVGGAGGRNYGYTF. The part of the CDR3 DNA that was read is TGCAGCGTTGGAGGGGCAGGGGGAAGGAACTATGGC. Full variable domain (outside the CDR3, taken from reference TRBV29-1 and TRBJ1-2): SAVISQKPSRDICQRGTSLTIQCQVDSQVTMMFWYRQQPGQSLTLIATANQGSEATYESGFVIDKFPISRPNLTFSTLTVSNMSPEDSSIYLCSVGGAGGRNYGYTFGSGTRLTVV.

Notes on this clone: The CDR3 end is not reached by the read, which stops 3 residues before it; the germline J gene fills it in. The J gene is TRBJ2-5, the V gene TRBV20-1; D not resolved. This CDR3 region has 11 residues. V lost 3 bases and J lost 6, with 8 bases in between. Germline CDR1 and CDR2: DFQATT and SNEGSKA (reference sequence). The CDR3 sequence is CSASIFQTQYF. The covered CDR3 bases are TGCAGTGCTAGTATCTTTCAGACC.

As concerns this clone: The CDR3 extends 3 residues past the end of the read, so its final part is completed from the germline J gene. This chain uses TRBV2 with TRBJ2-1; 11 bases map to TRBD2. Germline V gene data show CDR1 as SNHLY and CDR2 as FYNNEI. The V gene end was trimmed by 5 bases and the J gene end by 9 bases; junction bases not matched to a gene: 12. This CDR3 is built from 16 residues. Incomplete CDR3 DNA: TGTGCCAGCAGTAGCCAGCGTAGCGGGGGGGCAGGTGAG. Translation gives CASSSQRSGGAGE. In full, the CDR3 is CASSSQRSGGAGEQFF.

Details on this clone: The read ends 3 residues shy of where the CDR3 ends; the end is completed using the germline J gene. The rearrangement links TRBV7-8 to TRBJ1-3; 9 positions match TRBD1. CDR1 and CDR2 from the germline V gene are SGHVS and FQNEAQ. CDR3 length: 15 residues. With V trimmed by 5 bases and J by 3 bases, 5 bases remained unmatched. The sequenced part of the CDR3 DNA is TGTGCCAGCAGCGAGAGGACAGGGGTTGGAAACACC. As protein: CASSERTGVGNT. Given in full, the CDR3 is CASSERTGVGNTIYF.

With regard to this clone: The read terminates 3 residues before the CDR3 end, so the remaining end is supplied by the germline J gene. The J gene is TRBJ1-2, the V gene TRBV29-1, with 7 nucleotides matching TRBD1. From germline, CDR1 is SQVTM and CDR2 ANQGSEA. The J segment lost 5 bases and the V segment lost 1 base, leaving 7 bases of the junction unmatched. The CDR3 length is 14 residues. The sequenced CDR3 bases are TGCAGCGTTGAAGGTGTGGGACAGCCTTATGGC. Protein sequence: CSVEGVGQPYG. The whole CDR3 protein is CSVEGVGQPYGYTF.

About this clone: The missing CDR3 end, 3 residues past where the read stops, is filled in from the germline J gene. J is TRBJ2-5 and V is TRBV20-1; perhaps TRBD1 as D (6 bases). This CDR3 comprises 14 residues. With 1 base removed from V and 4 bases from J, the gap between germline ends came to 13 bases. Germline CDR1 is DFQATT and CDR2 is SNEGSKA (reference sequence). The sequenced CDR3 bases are TGCAGTGCTAGAGGAATCAGGGGCACAGAGACC. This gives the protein CSARGIRGTET. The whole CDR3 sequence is CSARGIRGTETQYF.

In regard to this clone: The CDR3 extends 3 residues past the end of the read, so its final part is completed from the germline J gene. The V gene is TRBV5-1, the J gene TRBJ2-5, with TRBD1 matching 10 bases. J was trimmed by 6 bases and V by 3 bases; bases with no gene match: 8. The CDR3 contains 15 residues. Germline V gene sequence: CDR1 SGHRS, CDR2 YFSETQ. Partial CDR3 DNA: TGCGCCAGCAGCTACGGGACAGGGGTCGAGAAGACC. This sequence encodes CASSYGTGVEKT. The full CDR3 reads CASSYGTGVEKTQYF.

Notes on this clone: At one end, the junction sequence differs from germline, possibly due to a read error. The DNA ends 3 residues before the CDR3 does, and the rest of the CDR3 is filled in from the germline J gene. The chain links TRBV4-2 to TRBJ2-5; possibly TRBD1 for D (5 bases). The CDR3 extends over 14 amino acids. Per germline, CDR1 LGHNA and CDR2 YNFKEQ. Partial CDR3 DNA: TGCGCCAGCAGCCAAGACGACAGCCAAGAGACC. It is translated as CASSQDDSQET. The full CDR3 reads CASSQDDSQETQYF.

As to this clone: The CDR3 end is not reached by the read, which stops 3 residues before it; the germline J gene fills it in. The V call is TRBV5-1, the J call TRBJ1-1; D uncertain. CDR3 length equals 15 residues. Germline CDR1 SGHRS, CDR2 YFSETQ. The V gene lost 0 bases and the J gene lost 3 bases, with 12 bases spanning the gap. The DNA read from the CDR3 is TGCGCCAGCAGCTTGGGTCTAGGAAAGGACACTGAA. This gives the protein CASSLGLGKDTE. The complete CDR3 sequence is CASSLGLGKDTEAFF.

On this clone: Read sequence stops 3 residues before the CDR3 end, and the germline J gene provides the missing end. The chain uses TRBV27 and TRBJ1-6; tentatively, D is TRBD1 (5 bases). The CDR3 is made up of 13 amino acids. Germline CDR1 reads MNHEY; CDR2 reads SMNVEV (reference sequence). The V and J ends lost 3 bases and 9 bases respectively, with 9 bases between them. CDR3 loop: CASSFPQGSPLHF. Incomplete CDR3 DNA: TGTGCCAGCAGTTTCCCCCAGGGTTCACCC.

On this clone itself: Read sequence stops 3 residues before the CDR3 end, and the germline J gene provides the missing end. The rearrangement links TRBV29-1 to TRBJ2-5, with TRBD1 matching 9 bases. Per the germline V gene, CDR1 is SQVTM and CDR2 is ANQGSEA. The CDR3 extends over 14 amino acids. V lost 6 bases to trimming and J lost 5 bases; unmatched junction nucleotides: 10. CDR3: CSVGTGILYETQYF. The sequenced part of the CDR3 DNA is TGCAGCGTCGGGACAGGGATTCTTTATGAGACC.

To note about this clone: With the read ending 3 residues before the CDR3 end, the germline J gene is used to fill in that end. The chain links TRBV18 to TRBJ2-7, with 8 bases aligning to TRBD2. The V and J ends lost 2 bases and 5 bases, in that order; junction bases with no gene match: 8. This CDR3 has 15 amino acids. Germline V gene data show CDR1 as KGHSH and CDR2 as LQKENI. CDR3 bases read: TGTGCCAGCTCACCAATGAGCGGGAGTACCCACGAG. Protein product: CASSPMSGSTHE. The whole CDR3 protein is CASSPMSGSTHEQYF. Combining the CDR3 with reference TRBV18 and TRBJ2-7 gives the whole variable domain NAGVMQNPRHLVRRRGQEARLRCSPMKGHSHVYWYRQLPEEGLKFMVYLQKENIIDESGMPKERFSAEFPKEGPSILRIQQVVRGDSAAYFCASSPMSGSTHEQYFGPGTRLTVT.

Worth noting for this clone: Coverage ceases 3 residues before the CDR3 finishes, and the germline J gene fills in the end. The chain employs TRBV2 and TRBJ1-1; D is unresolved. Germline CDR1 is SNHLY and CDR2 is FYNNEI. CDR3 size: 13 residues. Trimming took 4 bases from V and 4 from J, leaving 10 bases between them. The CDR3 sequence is CASSAQEGTEAFF. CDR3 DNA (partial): TGTGCCAGCAGTGCTCAGGAAGGCACTGAA.

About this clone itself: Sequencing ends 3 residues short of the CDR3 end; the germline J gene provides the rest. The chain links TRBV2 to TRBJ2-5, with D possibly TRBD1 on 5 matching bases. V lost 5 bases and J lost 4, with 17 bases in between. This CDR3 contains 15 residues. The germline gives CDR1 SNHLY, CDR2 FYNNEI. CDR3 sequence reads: CASSRRSGIAETQYF. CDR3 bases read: TGTGCCAGCAGTAGAAGGTCAGGGATTGCAGAGACC.

The CDR3 DNA, read in part, is TGTGCCAGCAGCGCGACCCCGGGCACTGAA. Translating it yields CASSATPGTE. The whole CDR3 sequence reads CASSATPGTEAFF. J is TRBJ1-1 and V is TRBV7-9, with no clear D. The read ends 3 residues before the CDR3 terminus; that terminus is restored from the germline J gene. The CDR3 has 13 residues. CDR1 SEHNR and CDR2 FQNEAQ come from the germline V gene (reference sequence). Trimming left V 5 bases short and J 4 bases short, with 11 bases between.

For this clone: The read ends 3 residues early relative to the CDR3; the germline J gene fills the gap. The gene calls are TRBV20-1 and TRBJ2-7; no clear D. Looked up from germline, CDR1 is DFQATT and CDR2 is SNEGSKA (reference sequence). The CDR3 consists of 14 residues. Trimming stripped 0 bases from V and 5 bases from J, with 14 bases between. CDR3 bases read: TGCAGTGCTAGAGATCCAGCGTCTAGTCACGAG. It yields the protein CSARDPASSHE. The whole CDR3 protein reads CSARDPASSHEQYF.

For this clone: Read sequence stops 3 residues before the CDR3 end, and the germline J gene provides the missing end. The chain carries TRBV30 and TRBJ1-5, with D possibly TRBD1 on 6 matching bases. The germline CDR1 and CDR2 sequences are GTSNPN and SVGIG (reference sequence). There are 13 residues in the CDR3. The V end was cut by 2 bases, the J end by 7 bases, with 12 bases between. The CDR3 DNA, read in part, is TGTGCCTGGAGTTCAGGGGCTCGGCAGCCC. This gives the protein CAWSSGARQP. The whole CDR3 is CAWSSGARQPQHF.